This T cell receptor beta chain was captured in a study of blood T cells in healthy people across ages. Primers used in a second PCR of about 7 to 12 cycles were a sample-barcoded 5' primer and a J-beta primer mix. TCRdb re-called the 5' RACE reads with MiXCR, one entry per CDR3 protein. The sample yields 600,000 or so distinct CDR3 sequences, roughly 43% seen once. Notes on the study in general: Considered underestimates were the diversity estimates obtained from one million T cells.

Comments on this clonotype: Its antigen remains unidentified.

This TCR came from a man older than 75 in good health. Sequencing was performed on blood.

The CDR3 bases are TGTGCCAGCAGCTTACAGGGGAGTCCCCATGAGCAGTTCTTC. Translation gives CASSLQGSPHEQFF. The genes are TRBV11-3 and TRBJ2-1; possibly TRBD1 for D (6 bases). CDR3 length: 14 amino acids. V lost 2 bases and J 8 bases, leaving 13 bases between the germline ends. Germline loops: CDR1 SGHNT, CDR2 YENEEA.